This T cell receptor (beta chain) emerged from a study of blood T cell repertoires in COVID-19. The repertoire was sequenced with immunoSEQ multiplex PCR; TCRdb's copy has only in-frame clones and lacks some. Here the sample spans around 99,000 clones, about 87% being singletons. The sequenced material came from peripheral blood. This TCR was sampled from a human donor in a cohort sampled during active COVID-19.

The chain's CDR3 is CASSLRLAGADTQYF. The CDR3 DNA sequence: TGTGCCAGCAGCTTACGGCTAGCGGGAGCAGATACGCAGTATTTT. V and J are TRBV7-2 and TRBJ2-3, with TRBD2 matching over 10 bases. The CDR3 runs to 15 residues. The V gene's germline CDR1 is SGHTA and CDR2 FQGNSA. Losses at the gene ends were 2 bases for V and 4 bases for J; bases not matched to a gene: 3. The full variable domain, rest sourced from reference TRBV7-2 and TRBJ2-3, is GAGVSQSPSNKVTEKGKDVELRCDPISGHTALYWYRQSLGQGLEFLIYFQGNSAPDKSGLPSDRFSAERTGGSVSTLTIQRTQQEDSAVYLCASSLRLAGADTQYFGPGTRLTVL.